This T cell receptor (beta chain) was found in a study of T cell clusters in autoimmune cytopenias. Comments on this clonotype: Antigen specificity is unknown.

Multiplex touch-down PCR amplified TRB using TRB-A and TRB-B pools in one tube. With the multiplex PCR reads reprocessed, TCRdb shows one record per CDR3 protein and no DNA. This sample's clone table lists several thousand distinct CDR3 sequences. Study-wide findings and caveats: Healthy donors had roughly 3.3-fold more exclusive TRB clusters than active autoimmune hepatitis patients. TRB repertoire shifts in secondary cytopenia and chronic lymphocytic leukemia mostly reflected lymphoma, not autoimmunity. Clustering suggested that physiological T cell clusters were missing in primary autoimmune cytopenia patients.

TRB was amplified from approximately 250 ng of peripheral blood genomic DNA per sample. The CDR3 totals 15 residues. Germline V gene sequence: CDR1 SGHAT, CDR2 FQNNGV. The sequence derives from a human donor with an autoimmune cytopenia or autoimmune hepatitis (not recorded which). The sequenced sample was peripheral blood. The V and J genes are TRBV11-2 and TRBJ2-7; TCRdb's D call of TRBD1 is untestable without DNA. The CDR3: CASSFWTGSSYEQYF.